The present TCR beta chain was sequenced within a study of CD8 T cells in ankylosing spondylitis. Study-level findings and limits: Significant enrichment of disease-linked clones was reportedly seen in matched ankylosing spondylitis synovial fluid. Ankylosing spondylitis blood appeared to carry a characteristic TCR beta motif of several highly homologous variants. Reactive arthritis synovial fluid and blood previously showed some of these motif variants.

This clonotype was recorded at least ten times. The antigen remains undetermined. Each TCR beta library was made by quantitative 5'-RACE that incorporated molecular barcodes. TCRdb reprocessed the 5' RACE reads with MiXCR, giving one entry per CDR3 protein. This table has around 150,000 distinct CDR3 sequences, around 17% appearing once. Germline CDR1 and CDR2: SQVTM and ANQGSEA. The CDR3 is 15 residues long. V lost 5 bases to trimming and J lost 1 base, with 17 bases between them. The TCR was taken from a male donor with ankylosing spondylitis or in good health (not recorded which). Source material: blood, either unsorted or a sorted T cell fraction (not recorded which). This chain connects TRBV29-1 to TRBJ1-1; no firm D call. In nucleotides, the CDR3 is TGCAGCGTTCGATGGCGTCCCGCCGGGAACACTGAAGCTTTCTTT. Translation gives CSVRWRPAGNTEAFF.